This passage covers 23 T cell receptor beta chains from one sample sequenced in a study of cytomegalovirus exposure and HLA in healthy donors. The primer mix had 60 Vbeta and 13 Jbeta primers. The data were produced by immunoSEQ multiplex PCR, yet TCRdb's version contains in-frame clones alone and is incomplete. The sample contains around 150,000 clones, over 80% of which appear only once. Specimen: PBMCs. These receptors were collected from a man aged 50-60 years in good health and CMV-seropositive.

The chain carries TRBV2 and TRBJ1-1; 8 bases fit TRBD1. The CDR3 contains 13 residues. The V gene end was trimmed by 6 bases and the J gene end by 3 bases; junction bases not matched to a gene: 3. Germline V gene sequence: CDR1 SNHLY, CDR2 FYNNEI. In nucleotides, the CDR3 is TGTGCCAGCAGGGCAGGGGGCTACACTGAAGCTTTCTTT. Its protein product is CASRAGGYTEAFF.

Notes on this clone: At one boundary the junction diverges from the germline segment, which might be a read error. This chain joins TRBV7-9 and TRBJ2-7; 9 bases match TRBD1. The CDR3 sequence is 15 residues long. Germline assignment: CDR1 SEHNR and CDR2 FQNEAQ (reference sequence). The CDR3 loop is CSSSLRGTGSGEQYF. The CDR3 DNA follows: TGTTCCAGCAGCTTAAGGGGGACAGGGTCAGGCGAGCAGTACTTC. Supplemented by reference TRBV7-9 and TRBJ2-7, the full variable domain reads DTGVSQNPRHKITKRGQNVTFRCDPISEHNRLYWYRQTLGQGPEFLTYFQNEAQLEKSRLLSDRFSAERPKGSFSTLEIQRTEQGDSAMYLCSSSLRGTGSGEQYFGPGTRLTVT.

The gene calls are TRBV5-1 and TRBJ2-6; maybe TRBD2 (6 bases). V was pared by 3 bases and J by 4 bases, with 17 bases between. CDR1 is SGHRS, CDR2 YFSETQ, per germline. CDR3 length: 17 amino acids. The chain's CDR3 is CASSWRVSESGANVLTF. CDR3 in DNA: TGCGCCAGCAGCTGGAGGGTATCCGAGTCCGGGGCCAACGTCCTGACTTTC.

DNA for the CDR3: TGTGCCAGTAGTATAGGCAGGGGCACTGAAGCTTTCTTT. This gives the protein CASSIGRGTEAFF. V gene TRBV19 combines with J gene TRBJ1-1; D perhaps matches TRBD1 (6 bases). The germline V gene encodes CDR1 LNHDA and CDR2 SQIVND (reference sequence). The CDR3 contains 13 residues. V shed 1 base and J shed 4 bases, with 7 bases lying between them. The complete variable domain, with remaining parts taken from reference TRBV19 and TRBJ1-1, reads DGGITQSPKYLFRKEGQNVTLSCEQNLNHDAMYWYRQDPGQGLRLIYYSQIVNDFQKGDIAEGYSVSREKKESFPLTVTSAQKNPTAFYLCASSIGRGTEAFFGQGTRLTVV.

The chain joins TRBV13 to TRBJ1-4; 7 bases agree with TRBD1. The CDR3 covers 17 residues. Germline CDR1 and CDR2: PRHDT and FYEKMQ (reference sequence). The J segment lost 4 bases and the V segment lost 4 bases, leaving 12 bases of the junction unmatched. CDR3: CASSSQDRDRRNEKLFF. The CDR3 bases are TGTGCCAGCAGCTCTCAAGATAGGGACAGACGTAATGAAAAACTGTTTTTT.

This clone was seen a handful of times. This sequence joins TRBV5-4 and TRBJ1-5, with D uncertain. Germline loops: CDR1 SGHNT, CDR2 YYREEE (reference sequence). The CDR3 is 16 residues long. The V gene lost 2 bases and the J gene lost 2 bases, with 14 bases spanning the gap. CDR3 amino acids: CASSFNEMIGNQPQHF. The CDR3 region has the DNA TGTGCCAGCAGCTTTAATGAGATGATCGGCAATCAGCCCCAGCATTTT.

This clone came up once. The chain recombines TRBV6-1 with TRBJ2-2, with no clear D. CDR3 size: 14 residues. The V and J ends lost 9 bases and 1 base respectively, with 12 bases between them. Germline lookup yields CDR1 MNHNS and CDR2 SASEGT. The CDR3 DNA reads TGTGCCAGTCTACTTTACCAGAACACCGGGGAGCTGTTTTTT. Translated: CASLLYQNTGELFF.

J is TRBJ1-2 and V is TRBV7-2; possible D gene TRBD1, 5 bases. The germline V and J ends were trimmed by 1 base and 2 bases, with 8 bases remaining between them. The CDR3 is 14 amino acids. CDR1 is SGHTA and CDR2 is FQGNSA in the germline V gene. Here the CDR3 DNA reads TGTGCCAGCAGCTTAGAGGGGTCGAACTATGGCTACACCTTC. Protein: CASSLEGSNYGYTF.

The V gene is TRBV4-1, the J gene TRBJ2-4; 9 bases match TRBD1. The germline V gene has CDR1 MGHRA and CDR2 YSYEKL. J gave up 3 bases and V 8 bases, and 8 bases lay outside the gene matches. This CDR3 region has 15 residues. The CDR3 reads CASGRPGQGKNIQYF. The DNA of the CDR3 is TGCGCCAGCGGTCGACCGGGACAGGGCAAAAACATTCAGTACTTC.

The chain links TRBV7-9 to TRBJ1-5; D may be TRBD1 (6 bases). Germline V CDR1 and CDR2: SEHNR, FQNEAQ (reference sequence). There are 15 residues in the CDR3. V dropped 3 bases and J dropped 5 bases, with 14 bases sitting between them. The CDR3 protein is CASSLLKGGDQPQHF. In nucleotides, the CDR3 is TGTGCCAGCAGCTTGTTGAAGGGGGGGGATCAGCCCCAGCATTTT.

The chain recombines TRBV7-9 with TRBJ1-2, with 9 positions matching TRBD1. The CDR3 has 16 amino acids. Trimming took 5 bases from V and 0 from J; bases not matched to a gene: 7. Per germline, CDR1 SEHNR and CDR2 FQNEAQ (reference sequence). For the CDR3, the DNA is TGTGCCAGCAGCCCTGGACAGGGGCCTTCTAACTATGGCTACACCTTC. Protein sequence: CASSPGQGPSNYGYTF.

This chain links TRBV18 with TRBJ2-3, with 9 nucleotides matching TRBD1. The germline V gene encodes CDR1 KGHSH and CDR2 LQKENI. This CDR3 region has 15 residues. Germline trimming cut 0 bases from V and 6 bases from J; bases unmatched to any gene: 4. The CDR3 DNA reads as TGTGCCAGCTCACCACCTAGACAGGGGGGTGATACGCAGTATTTT. Translation gives CASSPPRQGGDTQYF.

The genes are TRBV6-5 and TRBJ2-5; TRBD1 matches at 7 bases. J lost 5 bases, V lost 2 bases, and 8 bases had no gene match. There are 15 residues in the CDR3. Germline loops: CDR1 MNHEY, CDR2 SVGAGI. The CDR3 here is CASSYRWDREETQYF. The CDR3 bases are TGTGCCAGCAGTTACCGCTGGGACAGAGAGGAGACCCAGTACTTC.

This rearrangement joins TRBV15 to TRBJ2-1, with D perhaps TRBD2 (5 bases). With 0 bases removed from V and 8 bases from J, the gap between germline ends came to 14 bases. Germline V gene data show CDR1 as LNHNV and CDR2 as YYDKDF (reference sequence). CDR3 length equals 15 residues. CDR3 sequence: CATSRDPEGRDEQFF. The CDR3 nucleotides are TGTGCCACCAGCAGAGATCCCGAGGGCCGAGATGAGCAGTTCTTC.

This clone showed up just once. The chain recombines TRBV19 with TRBJ2-7; 7 nucleotides agree with TRBD1. The CDR3 consists of 14 residues. The V segment lost 5 bases and the J segment 4 bases; nucleotides outside the gene matches: 8. CDR1 and CDR2 (germline): LNHDA, SQIVND (reference sequence). The CDR3 region has the DNA TGTGCCAGTAGTCCCGGGACAGTAGAGTACGAGCAGTACTTC. As protein: CASSPGTVEYEQYF.

This clone was recorded a few times. The CDR3 nucleotides are TGTGCCATCAGCGAGACAGGGGTGGAAGAGCAGTACTTC. Its protein is CAISETGVEEQYF. The V gene is TRBV10-3, the J gene TRBJ2-7; 8 bases match TRBD1. From germline, CDR1 is ENHRY and CDR2 SYGVKD. Trimming cost V 6 bases and J 7 bases; bases outside gene matches: 8. The CDR3 runs 13 residues.

V is TRBV25-1 and J is TRBJ2-7; 10 bases map to TRBD2. The trim removed 2 bases at V and 4 bases at J, leaving 2 bases unmatched. The V gene's germline CDR1 is MGHDK and CDR2 SYGVNS. The CDR3 contains 14 residues. The CDR3 nucleotides read TGTGCCAGCAGTGAAATTAGCGGGAGGTACGAGCAGTACTTC. Protein: CASSEISGRYEQYF.

The chain carries TRBV30 and TRBJ1-5, with 10 bases matching TRBD1. CDR1 and CDR2 (germline): GTSNPN, SVGIG (reference sequence). The CDR3 consists of 17 residues. With 1 base clipped from V and 5 bases from J, the junction kept 11 bases outside the gene matches. For the CDR3, the DNA is TGTGCCTGGAGTGGCAGCTTAAGCGGGACAGGGGATCAGCCCCAGCATTTT. It translates to CAWSGSLSGTGDQPQHF.

This clone was observed a single time. The sample carries other DNA sequences with the same CDR3. V is TRBV6-5 and J is TRBJ2-7; 7 bases map to TRBD1. This CDR3 is 13 amino acids long. Germline CDR1 and CDR2: MNHEY and SVGAGI. V shed 7 bases, J shed 3 bases, and the junction held 6 bases outside the gene matches. The CDR3 is CASNRGSIYEQYF. CDR3 DNA: TGTGCCAGCAACAGGGGCTCAATCTACGAGCAGTACTTC.

The V call is TRBV18, the J call TRBJ2-1; 8 bases map to TRBD1. V dropped 3 bases and J dropped 5; count of bases not matched to a gene: 3. The germline gives CDR1 KGHSH, CDR2 LQKENI. The CDR3 length is 14 residues. In DNA, the CDR3 is TGTGCCAGCTCACCCAGACAGGGGAACAATGAGCAGTTCTTC. Its translation: CASSPRQGNNEQFF.

J is TRBJ1-5 and V is TRBV19; no clear D. Per the germline V gene, CDR1 is LNHDA and CDR2 is SQIVND (reference sequence). V was clipped by 7 bases and J by 2 bases, with 15 bases between them. The CDR3 has 15 residues. The CDR3 reads CASTLTWEGNQPQHF. The CDR3, as DNA: TGTGCCAGTACTTTGACCTGGGAGGGCAATCAGCCCCAGCATTTT.

The rearrangement links TRBV11-2 to TRBJ1-3; 8 bases fit TRBD1. The CDR3 is made up of 16 amino acids. Germline trimming cut 3 bases from V and 4 bases from J; bases unmatched to any gene: 8. Per germline, CDR1 SGHAT and CDR2 FQNNGV. The CDR3 DNA reads TGTGCCAGCAGCTTCTTGGACAGGGCTTGGGGAAACACCATATATTTT. Encoded protein: CASSFLDRAWGNTIYF.

CDR3 in DNA: TGTGCCAGTAGTATTCCCGGGACTCCTCTAGACTACACCTTC. Its protein product is CASSIPGTPLDYTF. This rearrangement joins TRBV19 to TRBJ1-2, with D maybe TRBD1 (5 bases). This CDR3 has 14 amino acids. The V gene's germline CDR1 is LNHDA and CDR2 SQIVND (reference sequence). The V end lost 3 bases, the J end lost 10 bases, and 18 bases lay between the germline ends. The full variable domain, rest sourced from reference TRBV19 and TRBJ1-2, is DGGITQSPKYLFRKEGQNVTLSCEQNLNHDAMYWYRQDPGQGLRLIYYSQIVNDFQKGDIAEGYSVSREKKESFPLTVTSAQKNPTAFYLCASSIPGTPLDYTFGSGTRLTVV.